The rows below give T cell receptor beta chains drawn from one sample of a study of shared clonotypes between healthy human individuals. Assay used: immunoSEQ multiplex PCR; TCRdb lists only in-frame clones, some missing. Among roughly 2.5 million clones listed, around nine tenths were seen once. The sequenced sample was naive CD4+ T cells sorted from blood. The receptors shown here come from a man younger than 35 in good health. Both conserved end residues are part of each CDR3. The D gene is left open where the match is weak. Clone size, where shown, is once, few, many, or a class for clones that have expanded.

D	size	V	J	DNA	CDR3
NA	once	TRBV28	TRBJ1-5	TGTGCCAGTCGGCAGCGGGATCAGCCCCAGCATTTT	CASRQRDQPQHF
NA	NA	TRBV19	TRBJ2-7	TGTGCCAGTAGTATTCTAGCCCCCTACGAGCAGTACTTC	CASSILAPYEQYF
TRBD1	NA	TRBV14	TRBJ2-3	TGTGCCAGCAGCTGGGACAGATATAGCACAGATACGCAGTATTTT	CASSWDRYSTDTQYF
TRBD1	NA	TRBV9	TRBJ2-5	TGTGCCAGCAGCGGCCAGGGGGCCCAAGAGACCCAGTACTTC	CASSGQGAQETQYF
NA	once	TRBV28	TRBJ2-7	TGTGCCAGCTCGGAGGGGGGTCTCGATTCCTACGAGCAGTACTTC	CASSEGGLDSYEQYF
NA	once	TRBV5-1	TRBJ2-7	TGCGCCAGCTCTTACGCTGTTAGCTCCTACGAGCAGTACTTC	CASSYAVSSYEQYF
NA	NA	TRBV19	TRBJ1-3	TGTGCCAGTAGTTATGCAGAAAGGATCAGCACCATATATTTT	CASSYAERISTIYF
TRBD2	NA	TRBV6-5	TRBJ2-5	TGTGCCAGCAGCCCCCTGGCGGGAGTCAAAGAGACCCAGTACTTC	CASSPLAGVKETQYF
TRBD1	NA	TRBV7-2	TRBJ2-1	TGTGCCAGCAGCCGTGACAGGGGAACCTACAATGAGCAGTTCTTC	CASSRDRGTYNEQFF
TRBD2	NA	TRBV4-1	TRBJ2-7	TGCGCCAGCAGCGCGGCCCGAATTACTGGGAGGGACGGCGAGCAGTACTTC	CASSAARITGRDGEQYF
TRBD1	NA	TRBV4-2	TRBJ1-2	TGTGCCAGCAGCCAAGGGACAGGGGCCTATGGCTACACCTTC	CASSQGTGAYGYTF
TRBD2	NA	TRBV14	TRBJ2-3	TGTGCCAGCACGCGGGGGTTCTCCACAGATACGCAGTATTTT	CASTRGFSTDTQYF
TRBD1	NA	TRBV7-6	TRBJ1-4	TGTGCCAGCAGCCTAACAGGGGGTAATGAAAAACTGTTTTTT	CASSLTGGNEKLFF
NA	NA	TRBV7-6	TRBJ2-7	TGTGCCAGCAGCTTCCTTGAAGGCGAGCAGTACTTC	CASSFLEGEQYF
NA	NA	TRBV6-5	TRBJ2-7	TGTGCCAGCAGTCTAGCCCCTGGGGAGCTCTACGAGCAGTACTTC	CASSLAPGELYEQYF
TRBD1	once	TRBV7-2	TRBJ2-7	TGTGCCAGCAGTACCGACAGGGGGATAGGCGAGCAGTACTTC	CASSTDRGIGEQYF
TRBD2	NA	TRBV25-1	TRBJ2-1	TGTGCCAGCAGTGATGCGGGAGGGGCCTACAATGAGCAGTTCTTC	CASSDAGGAYNEQFF
NA	few	TRBV6-5	TRBJ1-1	TGTGCCAGTGGTAACGCACATTCCACTGAAGCTTTCTTT	CASGNAHSTEAFF
NA	NA	TRBV7-6	TRBJ1-2	TGTGCCAGCAGCTTAGGAGGGGTGGGCTACACCTTC	CASSLGGVGYTF
NA	NA	TRBV15	TRBJ2-1	TGTGCCACCAGCAGAGACTCTGGCATACTCAGCAATGAGCAGTTCTTC	CATSRDSGILSNEQFF
TRBD2	NA	TRBV5-1	TRBJ2-1	TGCGCCAGCAGCCCGACCGGGCTAGCGGGAAATGAGCAGTTCTTC	CASSPTGLAGNEQFF
NA	NA	TRBV7-9	TRBJ2-1	TGTGCCATCCAAGACAGGAATGAGCAGTTCTTC	CAIQDRNEQFF
TRBD1	NA	TRBV5-8	TRBJ2-2	TGTGCCAGCAGCCCGGGACAGGGGGCTTTCACCGGGGAGCTGTTTTTT	CASSPGQGAFTGELFF
NA	NA	TRBV19	TRBJ2-3	TGTGCCAGTAAGACCAGGGGCGCGAGCACAGATACGCAGTATTTT	CASKTRGASTDTQYF